This is a list of T cell receptor beta chains from one sample in a study of long-term antiretroviral therapy in people with HIV. TCRdb's table, derived via immunoSEQ multiplex PCR, lists solely in-frame clones and lacks some. The sample has approximately 36,000 clones, 82% seen once; the top ten hold around 6.1%. The sample consisted of unsorted PBMCs, taken 0.6 years after starting antiretroviral therapy. These receptors were taken from a man between 18 and 35 years old with HIV. Each CDR3 is given with its conserved first and last residue. The D gene is left open where the match is weak. Only part of the rows carry a size: once, few, many, or a class if the clone is expanded.

size: .; V: TRBV7-8; D: TRBD1; J: TRBJ1-2; DNA: TGTGCCAGCAGCTTAGCGGGGGGACAGGGGAGCTATGGCTACACCTTC; CDR3: CASSLAGGQGSYGYTF
size: .; V: TRBV5-5; D: TRBD2; J: TRBJ2-2; DNA: TGTGCCAGCAGCTTGGGGCTAGCGGGAGGGCCGAACACCGGGGAGCTGTTTTTT; CDR3: CASSLGLAGGPNTGELFF
size: .; V: TRBV4-3; D: TRBD1; J: TRBJ1-2; DNA: TGCGCCAGCAGCCAAGGTTTGAGGGGGCCTAACTATGGCTACACCTTC; CDR3: CASSQGLRGPNYGYTF
size: .; V: TRBV28; D: .; J: TRBJ2-2; DNA: TGTGCCAGCAGTTCACCAGGGGACACCGGGGAGCTGTTTTTT; CDR3: CASSSPGDTGELFF
size: .; V: TRBV9; D: .; J: TRBJ2-1; DNA: TGTGCCAGCAGCCGGGAGAGACAGGAGGATGAGCAGTTCTTC; CDR3: CASSRERQEDEQFF
size: .; V: TRBV7-2; D: .; J: TRBJ1-3; DNA: TGTGCCAGCAGCCTCACATCGGTGGGGGCGCCTGGAAACACCATATATTTT; CDR3: CASSLTSVGAPGNTIYF
size: .; V: TRBV19; D: TRBD1; J: TRBJ2-7; DNA: TGTGCCAGTAGTTCCCGGGACAGGGGTTCTGACGAGCAGTACTTC; CDR3: CASSSRDRGSDEQYF
size: .; V: TRBV28; D: TRBD1; J: TRBJ2-1; DNA: TGTGCCAGCACCGGACAGGGATTTGAGCAGTTCTTC; CDR3: CASTGQGFEQFF
size: .; V: TRBV27; D: .; J: TRBJ2-7; DNA: TGTGCCAGCAGTTTACAGGGCCCGATCTACGAGCAGTACTTC; CDR3: CASSLQGPIYEQYF
size: .; V: TRBV18; D: TRBD1; J: TRBJ1-4; DNA: TGTGCCAGCTCACCCGACAGGGCTGCTAATGAAAAACTGTTTTTT; CDR3: CASSPDRAANEKLFF
size: .; V: TRBV7-9; D: TRBD2; J: TRBJ2-1; DNA: TGTGCCAGCAGCTTAGGCCTAGCGGGGCAGTTCTTC; CDR3: CASSLGLAGQFF
size: .; V: TRBV28; D: .; J: TRBJ1-4; DNA: TGTGCCAGCAGTCCTTTGGGCAGGACGGATGAAAAACTGTTTTTT; CDR3: CASSPLGRTDEKLFF
size: .; V: TRBV5-1; D: TRBD1; J: TRBJ1-2; DNA: TGCGCCAGCAGCTTGGGCCAGGGGGCCACTTATGGCTACACCTTC; CDR3: CASSLGQGATYGYTF
size: .; V: TRBV27; D: TRBD2; J: TRBJ2-2; DNA: TGTGCCAGCAGTCCAGCCGGGGGGATCACCGGGGAGCTGTTTTTT; CDR3: CASSPAGGITGELFF
size: .; V: TRBV11-2; D: TRBD2; J: TRBJ2-1; DNA: TGTGCCAGCAGCCTTAGCGGGGGCTCCTACAATGAGCAGTTCTTC; CDR3: CASSLSGGSYNEQFF
size: .; V: TRBV19; D: .; J: TRBJ2-1; DNA: TGTGCCAGTAAGGAGGAGGCCGCCTACAATGAGCAGTTCTTC; CDR3: CASKEEAAYNEQFF
size: .; V: TRBV9; D: .; J: TRBJ2-1; DNA: TGTGCCAGCAGCGTAGCGGGGATAGCCTACAATGAGCAGTTCTTC; CDR3: CASSVAGIAYNEQFF
size: .; V: TRBV5-1; D: .; J: TRBJ2-1; DNA: TGCGCCAGCAGCTTGTTGATCAATGTTCGGACCAGCTCCTACAATGAGCAGTTCTTC; CDR3: CASSLLINVRTSSYNEQFF
size: .; V: TRBV4-3; D: .; J: TRBJ2-1; DNA: TGCGCCAGCAGCCAAGAGTTGGCTCCCGGGAGTCTGGCCAATGAGCAGTTCTTC; CDR3: CASSQELAPGSLANEQFF
size: .; V: TRBV18; D: .; J: TRBJ1-1; DNA: TGTGCCAGCTCACCATCAGGGCATTCCGATGAAGCTTTCTTT; CDR3: CASSPSGHSDEAFF
size: .; V: TRBV27; D: .; J: TRBJ2-7; DNA: TGTGCCAGCAGCCCTACACCTTTCGCCTACGAGCAGTACTTC; CDR3: CASSPTPFAYEQYF
size: .; V: TRBV27; D: TRBD2; J: TRBJ2-1; DNA: TGTGCCAGCAGTTCGGGACTAGCATATGAGCAGTTCTTC; CDR3: CASSSGLAYEQFF
size: .; V: TRBV7-2; D: .; J: TRBJ1-3; DNA: TGTGCCAGCAGCTTAGACAGATTCTCTGGAAACACCATATATTTT; CDR3: CASSLDRFSGNTIYF
size: .; V: TRBV5-6; D: .; J: TRBJ2-7; DNA: TGTGCCAGCAGCTTGGGGGCTAGGGATACCTACGAGCAGTACTTC; CDR3: CASSLGARDTYEQYF
size: .; V: TRBV6-6; D: .; J: TRBJ1-2; DNA: TGTGCCAGCATCGAACCCGGGGGTTACTATGGCTACACCTTC; CDR3: CASIEPGGYYGYTF
size: .; V: TRBV5-8; D: .; J: TRBJ2-7; DNA: TGTGCCAGCAGCTTGCTTTTCGGGACCAGCTACGAGCAGTACTTC; CDR3: CASSLLFGTSYEQYF
size: once; V: TRBV27; D: .; J: TRBJ2-7; DNA: TGTGCCAGCAGCTTTACCCCCCAGTACGAGCAGTACTTC; CDR3: CASSFTPQYEQYF
size: .; V: TRBV11-2; D: TRBD2; J: TRBJ2-1; DNA: TGTGCCAGCAGCTTCCGGGAGGGCCGAGGCTCCTACAATGAGCAGTTCTTC; CDR3: CASSFREGRGSYNEQFF
size: .; V: TRBV7-9; D: .; J: TRBJ2-1; DNA: TGTGCCAGCAGCTTGGGGAACGCAGGAAATGAGCAGTTCTTC; CDR3: CASSLGNAGNEQFF
size: .; V: TRBV6-1; D: TRBD1; J: TRBJ1-5; DNA: TGTGCCAGCAGTGTAGTAGGACAGGTCTTTTCCAATCAGCCCCAGCATTTT; CDR3: CASSVVGQVFSNQPQHF
size: few; V: TRBV7-3; D: .; J: TRBJ2-2; DNA: TGTGCCAGCAGTCTCGACGGAACAACGAACACCGGGGAGCTGTTTTTT; CDR3: CASSLDGTTNTGELFF
size: .; V: TRBV27; D: TRBD2; J: TRBJ2-1; DNA: TGTGCCAGCAGTTTCTGGGTCAAGGCGGGAGGGAAGGCGCGGGAGCAGTTCTTC; CDR3: CASSFWVKAGGKAREQFF
size: .; V: TRBV7-2; D: .; J: TRBJ2-7; DNA: TGTGCCAGCAGCTTAACCCAGGACAGCTACTACGAGCAGTACTTC; CDR3: CASSLTQDSYYEQYF
size: .; V: TRBV11-2; D: .; J: TRBJ2-2; DNA: TGTGCCAGCAGCTTAGCGACAGGGAACACCGGGGAGCTGTTTTTT; CDR3: CASSLATGNTGELFF
size: .; V: TRBV30; D: .; J: TRBJ2-1; DNA: TGTGCCTGGAGTGTACGACCGTACCCCCCCTACAATGAGCAGTTCTTC; CDR3: CAWSVRPYPPYNEQFF
size: .; V: TRBV28; D: TRBD1; J: TRBJ1-5; DNA: TGTGCCAGCAGTTGGTACCGGGACAGAAGCAATCAGCCCCAGCATTTT; CDR3: CASSWYRDRSNQPQHF
size: .; V: TRBV19; D: .; J: TRBJ1-5; DNA: TGTGCCAGTAGTACTGGACGGAATAGCAATCAGCCCCAGCATTTT; CDR3: CASSTGRNSNQPQHF
size: .; V: TRBV21-1; D: .; J: TRBJ1-1; DNA: TGTGCCAGCAGCAAGAAGGGGGGGGACACTGAAGCTTTCTTT; CDR3: CASSKKGGDTEAFF
size: .; V: TRBV18; D: TRBD2; J: TRBJ2-1; DNA: TGTGCCAGCTCAAAGGCTAGCGGTATTAATGAGCAGTTCTTC; CDR3: CASSKASGINEQFF
size: .; V: TRBV15; D: .; J: TRBJ1-5; DNA: TGTGCCACCAGCAGAGAAACCTACAATCAGCCCCAGCATTTT; CDR3: CATSRETYNQPQHF
size: .; V: TRBV18; D: TRBD2; J: TRBJ2-2; DNA: TGTGCCAGCTCACCACATGCTAGCGGAGGCGAACACCGGGGAGCTGTTTTT; CDR3: CASSPHASGGEHRGAVF
size: .; V: TRBV19; D: .; J: TRBJ2-7; DNA: TGTGCCAGTAGTCTAAGGACTGCATACGAGCAGTACTTC; CDR3: CASSLRTAYEQYF
size: .; V: TRBV6-1; D: .; J: TRBJ2-5; DNA: TGTGCCAGCAGTAGGGACAAAGCTCAAGAGACCCAGTACTTC; CDR3: CASSRDKAQETQYF
size: .; V: TRBV29-1; D: TRBD2; J: TRBJ2-3; DNA: TGCAGCGTTGAGCGGGAGATCCCAGATACGCAGTATTTT; CDR3: CSVEREIPDTQYF
size: once; V: TRBV5-1; D: .; J: TRBJ2-7; DNA: TGCGCCAGCAGCTTGCGAGGGGCCGACGAGCAGTACTTC; CDR3: CASSLRGADEQYF
size: .; V: TRBV29-1; D: .; J: TRBJ1-1; DNA: TGCAGCGTTGAGGGGGGCCTGAACACTGAAGCTTTCTTT; CDR3: CSVEGGLNTEAFF
size: .; V: TRBV7-2; D: .; J: TRBJ2-7; DNA: TGTGCCAGCAGCCCAAGGCCTAGCGTGCAGTACTTC; CDR3: CASSPRPSVQYF
size: .; V: TRBV2; D: .; J: TRBJ2-5; DNA: TGTGCCAGCAGTGGATGGGAGACCCAGTACTTC; CDR3: CASSGWETQYF
size: .; V: TRBV15; D: .; J: TRBJ2-7; DNA: TGTGCCACCAGCGGGGGTTTGGGGGTCTCCTACGAGCAGTACTTC; CDR3: CATSGGLGVSYEQYF
size: .; V: TRBV30; D: .; J: TRBJ2-1; DNA: TGTGCCTGCCAAGAATACAATGAGCAGTTCTTC; CDR3: CACQEYNEQFF
size: .; V: TRBV19; D: .; J: TRBJ2-6; DNA: TGTGCCAGTAGTATTTTGGCGTCCGGGGCCAACGTCCTGACTTTC; CDR3: CASSILASGANVLTF
size: .; V: TRBV7-9; D: TRBD1; J: TRBJ2-6; DNA: TGTGCCAGCAGCTCACCGGGACAGAGAAGCTCTGGGGCCAACGTCCTGACTTTC; CDR3: CASSSPGQRSSGANVLTF
size: few; V: TRBV19; D: .; J: TRBJ2-1; DNA: TGTGCCAGTAGTCCTAACATGTTCCATGAGCAGTTCTTC; CDR3: CASSPNMFHEQFF
size: once; V: TRBV9; D: .; J: TRBJ2-1; DNA: TGTGCCAGCAGCGTAGCTCCGAGCTCCTACAATGAGCAGTTCTTC; CDR3: CASSVAPSSYNEQFF
size: .; V: TRBV6-5; D: .; J: TRBJ2-7; DNA: TGTGCCAGCAGTTACTCGAGTAGCTCCTACGAGCAGTACTTC; CDR3: CASSYSSSSYEQYF
size: .; V: TRBV7-9; D: TRBD1; J: TRBJ1-1; DNA: TGTGCCAGCAGCAGGGACAGCTTGAACACTGAAGCTTTCTTT; CDR3: CASSRDSLNTEAFF
size: .; V: TRBV5-5; D: .; J: TRBJ2-5; DNA: TGTGCCAGCAGTTATCAGGGGGAGACCCAGTACTTC; CDR3: CASSYQGETQYF
size: once; V: TRBV18; D: .; J: TRBJ1-5; DNA: TGTGCCAGCTCACCACTGCCAGGGAATAGCAATCAGCCCCAGCATTTT; CDR3: CASSPLPGNSNQPQHF
size: .; V: TRBV4-2; D: TRBD2; J: TRBJ2-1; DNA: TGTGCCAGCAGCCAGGACGTACCGGGACTAGCGGGAGCCAATGAGCAGTTCTTC; CDR3: CASSQDVPGLAGANEQFF